This T cell receptor beta chain was found in a study of human T cells and chemical hapten exposure. Specified time point: pre-sensitization, week 0. Treatment reported: therapeutic diphenylcyclopropenone sensitization with weekly scalp DPC. V was clipped by 1 base and J by 3 bases; unmatched bases: 12. Germline CDR1 SGHRS, CDR2 YFSETQ. The CDR3 sequence is 19 residues long. TCRdb reprocessed the RACE reads with MiXCR, giving one entry per CDR3 protein. The sample records around 260,000 distinct CDR3 sequences, about 9% being singletons. The table lists this clonotype with a few counts. This TCR derives from a woman between 40 and 55 years old with alopecia areata. Some clones in this sample may be carry-over from other donors' samples. The J gene is TRBJ2-3, the V gene TRBV5-1; TRBD2 agrees at 12 bases. Sequences were derived from whole blood, sampled in connection with sensitization to the hapten diphenylcyclopropenone (DPC). The CDR3 bases are TGCGCCAGCAGCTTGTTCGCTAGCGGGAGGGGGACGAGGACAGATACGCAGTATTTT. Protein sequence: CASSLFASGRGTRTDTQYF.